The T cell receptor (beta chain) described here comes from a study of T cell responses to AZD1222 COVID-19 vaccine. Whole-study findings and limits: At baseline, just 5 or 6 AZD1222 recipients tested seropositive. None of the repertoires were sampled until the peak T cell response had passed. Clonal diversity was possibly underestimated, and the donors were mostly white British, with more females.

On this clone itself: Its antigen remains unknown.

V lost 10 bases, J lost 3 bases, and 5 bases stayed unmatched. CDR1 and CDR2 from the germline V gene are MNHEY and SVGAGI. The length of the CDR3 is 14 residues. TCRdb keeps only in-frame clones here, not all; method: immunoSEQ multiplex PCR. This table has roughly 93,000 clones, roughly 90% appearing once. The chain is built from TRBV6-5 and TRBJ2-1; 11 nucleotides agree with TRBD2. The material sequenced was peripheral blood, taken on day 0 of AZD1222 vaccination. The source is an adult in good health. The CDR3 loop reads CATLAGGLYNEQFF. The DNA for the CDR3 is TGTGCCACCTTAGCGGGAGGGCTCTACAATGAGCAGTTCTTC.